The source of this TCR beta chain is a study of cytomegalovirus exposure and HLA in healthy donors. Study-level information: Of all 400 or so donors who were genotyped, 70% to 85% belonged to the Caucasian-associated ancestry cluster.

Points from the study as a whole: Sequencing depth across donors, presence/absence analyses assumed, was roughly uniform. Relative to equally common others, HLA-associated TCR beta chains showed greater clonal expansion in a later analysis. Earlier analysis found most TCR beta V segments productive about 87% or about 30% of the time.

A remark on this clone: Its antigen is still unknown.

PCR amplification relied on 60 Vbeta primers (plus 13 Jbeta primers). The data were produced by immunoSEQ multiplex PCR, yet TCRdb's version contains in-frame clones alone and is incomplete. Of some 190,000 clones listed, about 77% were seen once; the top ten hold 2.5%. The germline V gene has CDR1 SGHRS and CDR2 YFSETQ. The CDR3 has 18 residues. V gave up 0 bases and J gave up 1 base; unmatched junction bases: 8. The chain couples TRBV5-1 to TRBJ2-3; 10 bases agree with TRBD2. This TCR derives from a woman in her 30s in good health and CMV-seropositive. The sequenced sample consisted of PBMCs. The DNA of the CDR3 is TGCGCCAGCAGCTTGGGGCTAGCGGGGGTCGTACGCACAGATACGCAGTATTTT. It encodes CASSLGLAGVVRTDTQYF.